The entry below gives a single TCR beta chain sequence along with its context. There is no known antigen for this receptor. The sample holds no much larger clone one base away, and base qualities are not on file. The data stem from a study of OX40 agonist ivuxolimab in advanced cancers. General notes on the study: The costimulatory receptor OX40 (CD134) was targeted by ivuxolimab, a fully human IgG2 agonistic monoclonal antibody. Intravenous ivuxolimab was administered to patients every 2 weeks at six dose levels: 0.01, 0.1, 0.3, 1.5, 3 and 10 mg/kg. Of the 50 to 55 dose-escalation patients, hepatocellular carcinoma was present in about 20, melanoma in some 15, renal cell carcinoma in 9 and head and neck cancer in 9. In the dose-escalation cohort, roughly 80% of patients were male, and the mean age was about 55 years, with a range of 23 to 79. Patients were allowed to have had prior anti-PD-1, anti-PD-L1 or anti-CTLA-4 therapy, and approximately 43% of the dose-escalation patients had previously received checkpoint inhibitors. Three dose-escalation patients achieved partial responses, one with hepatocellular carcinoma and two with cutaneous melanoma. The point of sequencing TCRbeta in the periphery was to test whether ivuxolimab changed TCR sequence diversity and drove clonal T-cell expansion. The monotherapy dose-escalation portion (N of about 50 patients) of the phase I ivuxolimab trial is reported in the paper. The paper's findings and limits, for the study overall: After ivuxolimab, more expanded clones were found on average in CD8+ T cells than in CD4+ T cells. The antigen specificity of the peripheral T cells that underwent clonal expansion was not determined. In partial responders in the 0.1-3.0 mg/kg groups, normalized peripheral clonal expansion was found to be among the lowest, especially among CD8+ T cells. Low levels of normalized T-cell clonal expansion were also shown by some nonresponding patients. At doses of 0.1 to 3.0 mg/kg, clonal expansion of both CD4+ and CD8+ T cells in blood was seen between baseline and week 6.

The trial excluded patients who had a history of autoimmune disease or who were on systemic immunosuppression. Peripheral blood for TCR sequencing was collected from all dose cohorts at baseline, on cycle 4 day 1, and on cycle 7 day 1. The samples were drawn from a first-in-human, open-label, multicenter phase I dose-escalation trial of ivuxolimab. The trial enrolled adults with locally advanced or metastatic head and neck squamous cell, hepatocellular, melanoma or renal cell carcinoma. Before TCR sequencing, CD4+ T cells and CD8+ T cells were sorted from peripheral blood as separate populations. Genomic DNA was extracted from sorted cells for sequencing of the TCRbeta CDR3 region. TCRbeta CDR3 regions were sequenced using the immunoSEQ Assay. TCRdb obtained this table from immuneACCESS and retained in-frame rearrangements with V and J assigned. These tables miss some clones; where compared with another copy, unresolved V genes account for less than half of the shortfall, and the remainder is unexplained. For this sample there are some 86,000 clones; 90% appear just once. The top ten hold around 0.35% of the sample.

Cut back by 2 bases and 7 bases, the V and J ends lie 18 bases apart. CDR1 is given as KGHSH and CDR2 as LQKENI, both from the germline V gene. Reading from cysteine to phenylalanine, the CDR3 counts 17 amino acids. Of all the DNA, just the CDR3 is kept, 51 bases in frame from base 1. This receptor chain uses TRBV18 and TRBJ1-6; too little of a D gene remains to name it. This material consisted of CD4+ or CD8+ T cells sorted from blood, taken in a trial of the OX40 agonist ivuxolimab. The receptor comes from an adult with an advanced solid tumor such as melanoma, head and neck, liver or kidney cancer. The DNA is as follows: TGTGCCAGCTCACCAATGGACCGAGGATCAACCAATTCACCCCTCCACTTT. Translated, it gives CASSPMDRGSTNSPLHF.